This record covers a single T cell receptor beta chain. Its specificity is unknown. Listed TCR primers and previously described methods were used for bulk TCR libraries. MiXCR was run by TCRdb on the PCR reads, yielding one entry per CDR3 protein. The top ten clones hold 0.75% to 0.95% of a sample with over 600,000 distinct CDR3 sequences, approximately 20% of them seen once. This entry is derived from a study of molecular identifiers for immune sequencing clone quantification. The CDR3 runs 14 residues. CDR1 is SGDLS, CDR2 YYNGEE, per germline. Trimming removed 6 bases at V and 7 bases at J, with 17 bases between. The authors sorted naive CD8 T cells as CD8+CD4-CCR7+CD45RA+. Study-wide results and limits: Amid some 900,000 naive cells, spiked Jurkat TCR RNA from one cell was reportedly still detectable.

The origin of this receptor is a human donor in good health. Some libraries in this study had Jurkat cell RNA spiked in. J is TRBJ2-1 and V is TRBV9; no clear D gene. Sequenced input: naive CD8+ T cells from blood, with Jurkat cell RNA spiked in. Subset reported: FACS-sorted CD8+CD4-CCR7+CD45RA+ naive T cells. The DNA of the CDR3 is TGTGCCAGCACCGGGCAGGATCCGTGGAATGAGCAGTTCTTC. This codes for CASTGQDPWNEQFF.